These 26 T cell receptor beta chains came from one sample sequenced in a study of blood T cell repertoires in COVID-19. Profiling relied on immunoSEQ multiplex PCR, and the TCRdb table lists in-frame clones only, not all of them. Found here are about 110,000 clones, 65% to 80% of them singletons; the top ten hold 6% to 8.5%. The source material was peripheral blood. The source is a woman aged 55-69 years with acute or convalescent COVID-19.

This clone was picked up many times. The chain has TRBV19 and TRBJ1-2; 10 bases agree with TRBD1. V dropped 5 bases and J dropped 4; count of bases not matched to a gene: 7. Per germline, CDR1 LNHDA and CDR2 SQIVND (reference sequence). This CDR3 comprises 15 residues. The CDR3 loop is CASSPSGDRGYGYTF. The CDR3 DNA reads TGTGCCAGTAGTCCCTCCGGGGACAGGGGCTATGGCTACACCTTC.

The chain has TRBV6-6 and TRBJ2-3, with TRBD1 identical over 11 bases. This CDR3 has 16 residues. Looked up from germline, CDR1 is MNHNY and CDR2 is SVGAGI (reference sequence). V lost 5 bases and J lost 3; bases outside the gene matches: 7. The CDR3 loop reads CASSLGTGGRTDTQYF. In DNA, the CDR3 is TGTGCCAGCAGTCTGGGGACAGGGGGACGGACAGATACGCAGTATTTT.

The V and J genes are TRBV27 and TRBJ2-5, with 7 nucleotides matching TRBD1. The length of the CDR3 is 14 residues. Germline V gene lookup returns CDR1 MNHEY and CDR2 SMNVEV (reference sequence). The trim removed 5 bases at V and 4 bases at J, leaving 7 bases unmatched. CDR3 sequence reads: CASSRGDRSETQYF. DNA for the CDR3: TGTGCCAGCAGTCGTGGGGACAGATCAGAGACCCAGTACTTC.

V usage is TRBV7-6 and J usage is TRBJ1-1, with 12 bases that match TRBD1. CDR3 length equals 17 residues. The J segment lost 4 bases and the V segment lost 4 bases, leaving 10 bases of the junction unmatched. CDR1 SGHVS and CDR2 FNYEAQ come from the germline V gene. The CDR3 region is CASSSRTGTGGSTEAFF. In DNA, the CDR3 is TGTGCCAGCAGCTCCCGAACCGGGACAGGGGGCTCCACTGAAGCTTTCTTT.

In DNA form, the CDR3 reads TGTGCCAGCAGCTTTGCAGGGGGTAACTACGAGCAGTACTTC. Protein sequence: CASSFAGGNYEQYF. J is TRBJ2-7 and V is TRBV5-4, with 7 bases lining up with TRBD1. The germline V gene encodes CDR1 SGHNT and CDR2 YYREEE (reference sequence). This CDR3 comprises 14 residues. Trimming cost V 2 bases and J 3 bases; bases outside gene matches: 5.

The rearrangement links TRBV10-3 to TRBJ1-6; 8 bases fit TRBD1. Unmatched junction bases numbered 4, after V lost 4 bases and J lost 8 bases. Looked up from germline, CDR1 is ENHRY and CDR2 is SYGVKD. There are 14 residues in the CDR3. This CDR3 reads CAISVGTGDSPLHF. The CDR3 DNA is TGTGCCATCAGTGTTGGGACAGGAGATTCACCCCTCCACTTT.

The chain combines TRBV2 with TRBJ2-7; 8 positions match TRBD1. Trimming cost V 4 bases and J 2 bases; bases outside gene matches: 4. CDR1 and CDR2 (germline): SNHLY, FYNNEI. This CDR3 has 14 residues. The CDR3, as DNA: TGTGCCAGCAGTGCAAGGACAGGGACCTACGAGCAGTACTTC. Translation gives CASSARTGTYEQYF.

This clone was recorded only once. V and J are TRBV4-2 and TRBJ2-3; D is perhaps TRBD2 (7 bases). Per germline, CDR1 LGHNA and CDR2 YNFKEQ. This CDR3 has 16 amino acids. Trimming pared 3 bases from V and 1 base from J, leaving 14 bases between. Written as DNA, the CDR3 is TGTGCCAGCAGCCATCCCGCGGGGGCCCGCACAGATACGCAGTATTTT. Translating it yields CASSHPAGARTDTQYF.

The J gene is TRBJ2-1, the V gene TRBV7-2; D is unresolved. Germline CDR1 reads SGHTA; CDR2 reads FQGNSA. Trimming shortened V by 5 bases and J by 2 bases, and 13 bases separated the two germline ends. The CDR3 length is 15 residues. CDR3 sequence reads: CASSVLYSTYNEQFF. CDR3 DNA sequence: TGTGCCAGCAGCGTACTCTACAGCACCTACAATGAGCAGTTCTTC.

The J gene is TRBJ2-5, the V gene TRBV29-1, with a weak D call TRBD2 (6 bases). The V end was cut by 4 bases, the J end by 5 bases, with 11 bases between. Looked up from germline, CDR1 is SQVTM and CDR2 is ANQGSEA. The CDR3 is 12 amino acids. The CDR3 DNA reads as TGCAGCGTTGTACGGGGGATCGAGACCCAGTACTTC. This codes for CSVVRGIETQYF.

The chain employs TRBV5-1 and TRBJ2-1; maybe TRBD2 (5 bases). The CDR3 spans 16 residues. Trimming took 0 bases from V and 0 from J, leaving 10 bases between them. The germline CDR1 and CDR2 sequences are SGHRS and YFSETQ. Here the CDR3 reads CASSLAGETSYNEQFF. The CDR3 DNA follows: TGCGCCAGCAGCTTGGCCGGGGAGACCTCCTACAATGAGCAGTTCTTC.

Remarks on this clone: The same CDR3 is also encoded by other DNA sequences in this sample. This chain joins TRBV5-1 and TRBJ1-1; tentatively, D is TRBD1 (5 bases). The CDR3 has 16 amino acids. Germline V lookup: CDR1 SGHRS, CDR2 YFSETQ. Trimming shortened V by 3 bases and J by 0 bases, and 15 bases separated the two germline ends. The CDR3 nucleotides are TGCGCCAGCAGCTCGGACCCCGGGACTCTGAACACTGAAGCTTTCTTT. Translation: CASSSDPGTLNTEAFF.

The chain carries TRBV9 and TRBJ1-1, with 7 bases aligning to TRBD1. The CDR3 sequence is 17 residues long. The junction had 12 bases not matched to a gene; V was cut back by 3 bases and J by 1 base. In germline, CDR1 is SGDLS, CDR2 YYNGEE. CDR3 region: CASSGKGAAGPNTEAFF. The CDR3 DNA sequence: TGTGCCAGCAGCGGAAAGGGGGCGGCAGGACCGAACACTGAAGCTTTCTTT.

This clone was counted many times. The CDR3 DNA is TGTGCCAGCAGTGAAAATAACAGGGGGGTCTACGAGCAGTACTTC. Its protein is CASSENNRGVYEQYF. The chain couples TRBV25-1 to TRBJ2-7; 8 bases are a match to TRBD1. Germline V gives CDR1 MGHDK, CDR2 SYGVNS. The CDR3 is 15 amino acids. The trim removed 2 bases at V and 3 bases at J, leaving 6 bases unmatched.

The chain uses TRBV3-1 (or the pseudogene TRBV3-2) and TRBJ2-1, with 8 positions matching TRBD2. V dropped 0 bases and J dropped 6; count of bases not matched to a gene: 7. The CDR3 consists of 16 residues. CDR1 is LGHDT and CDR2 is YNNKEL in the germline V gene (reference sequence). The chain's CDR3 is CASSQDVILAVNEQFF. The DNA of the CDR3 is TGTGCCAGCAGCCAAGATGTCATACTAGCGGTCAATGAGCAGTTCTTC.

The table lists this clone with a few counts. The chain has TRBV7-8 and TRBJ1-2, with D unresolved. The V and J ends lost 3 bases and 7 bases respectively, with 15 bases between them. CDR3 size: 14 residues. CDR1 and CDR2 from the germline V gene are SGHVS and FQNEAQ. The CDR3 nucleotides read TGTGCCAGCAGCTTTCGACTCCTAAAAGGTGGCTACACCTTC. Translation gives CASSFRLLKGGYTF.

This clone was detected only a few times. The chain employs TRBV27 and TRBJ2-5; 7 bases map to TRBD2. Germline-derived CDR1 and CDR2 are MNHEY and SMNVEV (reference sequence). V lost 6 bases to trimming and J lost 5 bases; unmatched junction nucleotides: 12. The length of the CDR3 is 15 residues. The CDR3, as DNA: TGTGCCAGCAGAAGAACCGGGACTACGGGTGAGACCCAGTACTTC. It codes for CASRRTGTTGETQYF.

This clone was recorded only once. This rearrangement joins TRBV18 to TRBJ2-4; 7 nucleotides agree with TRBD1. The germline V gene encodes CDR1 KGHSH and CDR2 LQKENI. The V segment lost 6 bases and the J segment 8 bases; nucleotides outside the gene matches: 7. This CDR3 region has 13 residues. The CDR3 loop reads CASSQTGSDIQYF. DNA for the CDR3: TGTGCCAGCTCCCAGACAGGGTCTGACATTCAGTACTTC.

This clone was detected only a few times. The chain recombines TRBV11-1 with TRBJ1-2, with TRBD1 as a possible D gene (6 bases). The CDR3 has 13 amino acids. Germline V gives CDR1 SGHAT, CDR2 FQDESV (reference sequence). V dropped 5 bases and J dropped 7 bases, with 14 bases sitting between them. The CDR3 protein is CASSGQGSFGYTF. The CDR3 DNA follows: TGTGCCAGCAGCGGGCAGGGGAGTTTTGGCTACACCTTC.

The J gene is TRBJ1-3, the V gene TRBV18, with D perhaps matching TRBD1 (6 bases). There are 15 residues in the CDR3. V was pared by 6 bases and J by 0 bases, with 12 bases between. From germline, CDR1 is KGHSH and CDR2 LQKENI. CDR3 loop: CASSGDRRSGNTIYF. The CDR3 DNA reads TGTGCCAGCTCGGGAGACAGGCGCTCTGGAAACACCATATATTTT. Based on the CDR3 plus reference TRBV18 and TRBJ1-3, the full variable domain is NAGVMQNPRHLVRRRGQEARLRCSPMKGHSHVYWYRQLPEEGLKFMVYLQKENIIDESGMPKERFSAEFPKEGPSILRIQQVVRGDSAAYFCASSGDRRSGNTIYFGEGSWLTVV.

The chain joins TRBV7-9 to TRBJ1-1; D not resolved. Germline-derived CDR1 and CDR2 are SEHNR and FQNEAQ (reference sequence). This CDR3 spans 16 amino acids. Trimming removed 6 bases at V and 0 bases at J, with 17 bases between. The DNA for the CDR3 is TGTGCCAGCAGAGAACAGACCGGGAGCATGAACACTGAAGCTTTCTTT. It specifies CASREQTGSMNTEAFF.

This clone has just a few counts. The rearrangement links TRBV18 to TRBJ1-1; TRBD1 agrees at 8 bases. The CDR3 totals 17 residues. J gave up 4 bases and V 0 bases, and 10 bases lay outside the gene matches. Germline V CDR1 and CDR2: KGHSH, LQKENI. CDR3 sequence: CASSPPDRGAVGTEAFF. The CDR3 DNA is TGTGCCAGCTCACCACCCGACAGGGGAGCTGTAGGCACTGAAGCTTTCTTT.

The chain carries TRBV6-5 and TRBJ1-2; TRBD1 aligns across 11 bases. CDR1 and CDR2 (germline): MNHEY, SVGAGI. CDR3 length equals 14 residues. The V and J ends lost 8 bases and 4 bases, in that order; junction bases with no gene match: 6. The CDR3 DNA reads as TGTGCCAGCCGTCGGACAGGGGGCTTCTATGGCTACACCTTC. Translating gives CASRRTGGFYGYTF.

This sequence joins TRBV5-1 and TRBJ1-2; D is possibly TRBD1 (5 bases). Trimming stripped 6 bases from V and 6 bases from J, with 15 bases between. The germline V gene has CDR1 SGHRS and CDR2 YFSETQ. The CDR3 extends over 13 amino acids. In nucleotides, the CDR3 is TGCGCCAGCACACCAGGGTCGTCTCATGGCTACACCTTC. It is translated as CASTPGSSHGYTF.

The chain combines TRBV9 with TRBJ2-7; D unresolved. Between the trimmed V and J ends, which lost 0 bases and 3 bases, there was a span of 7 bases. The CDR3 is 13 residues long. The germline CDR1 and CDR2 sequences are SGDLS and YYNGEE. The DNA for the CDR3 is TGTGCCAGCAGCGTAGATCCCTACTACGAGCAGTACTTC. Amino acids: CASSVDPYYEQYF.

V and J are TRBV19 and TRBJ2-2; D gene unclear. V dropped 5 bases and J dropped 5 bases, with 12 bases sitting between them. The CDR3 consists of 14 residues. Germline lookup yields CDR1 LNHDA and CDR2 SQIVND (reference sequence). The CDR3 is CASSLEVTTGELFF. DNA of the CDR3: TGTGCCAGTAGTCTCGAGGTTACGACCGGGGAGCTGTTTTTT. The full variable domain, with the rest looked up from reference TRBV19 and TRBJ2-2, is DGGITQSPKYLFRKEGQNVTLSCEQNLNHDAMYWYRQDPGQGLRLIYYSQIVNDFQKGDIAEGYSVSREKKESFPLTVTSAQKNPTAFYLCASSLEVTTGELFFGEGSRLTVL.